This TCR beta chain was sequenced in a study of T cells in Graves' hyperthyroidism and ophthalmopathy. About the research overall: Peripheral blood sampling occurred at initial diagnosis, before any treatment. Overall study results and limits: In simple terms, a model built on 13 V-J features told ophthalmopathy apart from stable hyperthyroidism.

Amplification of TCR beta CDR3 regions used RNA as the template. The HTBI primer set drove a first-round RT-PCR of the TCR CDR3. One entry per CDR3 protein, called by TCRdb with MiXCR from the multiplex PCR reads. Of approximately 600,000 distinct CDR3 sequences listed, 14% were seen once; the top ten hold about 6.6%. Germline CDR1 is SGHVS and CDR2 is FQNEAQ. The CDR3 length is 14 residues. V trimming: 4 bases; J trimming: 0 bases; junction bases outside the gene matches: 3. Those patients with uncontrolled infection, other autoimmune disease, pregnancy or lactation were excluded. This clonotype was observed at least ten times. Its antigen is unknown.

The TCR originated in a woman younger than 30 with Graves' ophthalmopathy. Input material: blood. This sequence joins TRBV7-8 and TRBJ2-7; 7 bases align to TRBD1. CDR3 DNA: TGTGCCAGCAGCTACCGGGACAGCTCCTACGAGCAGTACTTC. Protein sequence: CASSYRDSSYEQYF.